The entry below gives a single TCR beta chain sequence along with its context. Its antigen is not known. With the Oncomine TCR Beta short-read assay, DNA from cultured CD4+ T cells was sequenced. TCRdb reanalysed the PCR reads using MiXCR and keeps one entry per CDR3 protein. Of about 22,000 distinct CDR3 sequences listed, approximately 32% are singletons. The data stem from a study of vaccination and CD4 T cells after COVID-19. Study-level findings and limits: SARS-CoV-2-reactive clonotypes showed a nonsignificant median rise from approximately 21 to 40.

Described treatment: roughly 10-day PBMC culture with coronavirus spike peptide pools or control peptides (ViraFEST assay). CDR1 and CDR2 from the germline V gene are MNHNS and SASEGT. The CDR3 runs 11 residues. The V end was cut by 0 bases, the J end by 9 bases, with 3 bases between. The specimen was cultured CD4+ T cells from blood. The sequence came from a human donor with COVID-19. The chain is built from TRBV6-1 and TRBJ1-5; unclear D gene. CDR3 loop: CASSEALPQHF. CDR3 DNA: TGTGCCAGCAGTGAAGCTCTGCCCCAGCATTTT.